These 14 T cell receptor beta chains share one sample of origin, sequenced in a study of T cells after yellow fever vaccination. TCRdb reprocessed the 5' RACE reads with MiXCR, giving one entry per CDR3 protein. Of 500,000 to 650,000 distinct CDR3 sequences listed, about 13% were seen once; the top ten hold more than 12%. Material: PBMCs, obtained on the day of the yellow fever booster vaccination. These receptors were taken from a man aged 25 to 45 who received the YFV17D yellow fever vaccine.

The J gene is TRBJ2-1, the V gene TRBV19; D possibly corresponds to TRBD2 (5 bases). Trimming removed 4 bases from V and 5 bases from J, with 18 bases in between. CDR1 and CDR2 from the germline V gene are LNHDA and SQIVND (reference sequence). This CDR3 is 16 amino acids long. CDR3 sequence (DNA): TGTGCCAGTAGTACCCTAACTAGTGGCCTTAACAATGAGCAGTTCTTC. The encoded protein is CASSTLTSGLNNEQFF.

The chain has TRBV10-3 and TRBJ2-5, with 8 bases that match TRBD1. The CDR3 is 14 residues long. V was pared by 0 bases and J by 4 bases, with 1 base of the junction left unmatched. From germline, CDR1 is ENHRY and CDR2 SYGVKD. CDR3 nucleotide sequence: TGTGCCATCAGTGAGTCAACAGGGGGAGAGACCCAGTACTTC. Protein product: CAISESTGGETQYF.

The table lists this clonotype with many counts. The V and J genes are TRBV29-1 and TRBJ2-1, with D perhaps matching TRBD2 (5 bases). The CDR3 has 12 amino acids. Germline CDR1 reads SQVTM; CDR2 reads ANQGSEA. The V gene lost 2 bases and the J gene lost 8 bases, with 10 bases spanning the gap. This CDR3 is CSVEPLAYEQFF. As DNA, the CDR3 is TGCAGCGTTGAACCTCTAGCTTATGAGCAGTTCTTC.

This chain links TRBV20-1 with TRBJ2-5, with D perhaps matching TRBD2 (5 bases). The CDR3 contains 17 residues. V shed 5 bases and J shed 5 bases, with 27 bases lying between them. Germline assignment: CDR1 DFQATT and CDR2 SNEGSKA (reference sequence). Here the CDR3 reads CSAPWGVALLGGETQYF. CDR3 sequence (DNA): TGCAGTGCTCCTTGGGGAGTAGCGCTACTAGGCGGGGAGACCCAGTACTTC.

CDR3 residues: CGLAVQETQYF. The CDR3 DNA is TGTGGACTAGCGGTACAAGAGACCCAGTACTTC. The rearrangement uses TRBV12-3 or TRBV12-4 and TRBJ2-5, with 9 bases fitting TRBD2. This CDR3 spans 11 amino acids.

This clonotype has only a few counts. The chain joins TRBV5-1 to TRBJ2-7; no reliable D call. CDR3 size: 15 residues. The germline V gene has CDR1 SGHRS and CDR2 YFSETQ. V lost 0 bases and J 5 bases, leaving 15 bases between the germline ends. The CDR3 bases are TGCGCCAGCAGCTTGGCCGGCCAGGAATTCGACGAGCAGTACTTC. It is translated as CASSLAGQEFDEQYF.

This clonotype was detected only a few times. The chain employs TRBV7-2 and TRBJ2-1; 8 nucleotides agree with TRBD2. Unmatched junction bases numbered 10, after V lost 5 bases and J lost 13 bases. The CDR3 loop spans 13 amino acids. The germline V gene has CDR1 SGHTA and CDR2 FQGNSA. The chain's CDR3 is CASSTAGVAGQFF. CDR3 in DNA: TGTGCCAGCAGCACGGCCGGTGTAGCGGGACAGTTCTTC.

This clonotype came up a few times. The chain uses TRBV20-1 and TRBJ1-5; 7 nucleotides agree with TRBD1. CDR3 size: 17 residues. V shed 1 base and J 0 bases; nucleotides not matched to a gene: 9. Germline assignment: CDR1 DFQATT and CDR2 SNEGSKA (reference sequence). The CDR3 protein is CSARGPAGGYSNQPQHF. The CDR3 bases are TGCAGTGCTAGAGGGCCGGCAGGGGGATATAGCAATCAGCCCCAGCATTTT.

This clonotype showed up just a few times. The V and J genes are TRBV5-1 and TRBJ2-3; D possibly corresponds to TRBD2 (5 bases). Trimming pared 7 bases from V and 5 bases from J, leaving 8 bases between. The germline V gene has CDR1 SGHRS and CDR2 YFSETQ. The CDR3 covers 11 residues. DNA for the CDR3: TGCGCCAGCGTCGCGGGAGATACGCAGTATTTT. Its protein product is CASVAGDTQYF.

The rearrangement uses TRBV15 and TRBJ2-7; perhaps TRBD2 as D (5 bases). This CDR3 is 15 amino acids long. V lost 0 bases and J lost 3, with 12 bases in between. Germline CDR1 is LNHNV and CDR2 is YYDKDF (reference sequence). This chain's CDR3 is CATSREEGARYEQYF. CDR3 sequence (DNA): TGTGCCACCAGCAGAGAAGAGGGAGCACGCTACGAGCAGTACTTC.

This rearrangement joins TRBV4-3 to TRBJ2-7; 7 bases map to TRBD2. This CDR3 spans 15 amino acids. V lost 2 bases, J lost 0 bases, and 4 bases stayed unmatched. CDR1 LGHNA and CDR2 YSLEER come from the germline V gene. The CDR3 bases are TGCGCCAGCAGCCAACTAGCGGAGCTCTCCTACGAGCAGTACTTC. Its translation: CASSQLAELSYEQYF.

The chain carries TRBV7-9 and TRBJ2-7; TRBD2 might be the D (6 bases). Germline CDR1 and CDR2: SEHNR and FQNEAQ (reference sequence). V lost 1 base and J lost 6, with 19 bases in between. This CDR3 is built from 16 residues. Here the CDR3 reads CASSLVVRGTGGEQYF. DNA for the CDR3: TGTGCCAGCAGCTTAGTTGTTCGGGGGACGGGCGGCGAGCAGTACTTC.

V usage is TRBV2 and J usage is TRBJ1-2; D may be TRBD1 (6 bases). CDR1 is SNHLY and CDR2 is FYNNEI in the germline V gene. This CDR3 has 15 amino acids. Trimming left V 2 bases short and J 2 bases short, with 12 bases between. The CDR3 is CASSEQGTRNYGYTF. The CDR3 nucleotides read TGTGCCAGCAGTGAACAGGGGACGCGAAACTATGGCTACACCTTC.

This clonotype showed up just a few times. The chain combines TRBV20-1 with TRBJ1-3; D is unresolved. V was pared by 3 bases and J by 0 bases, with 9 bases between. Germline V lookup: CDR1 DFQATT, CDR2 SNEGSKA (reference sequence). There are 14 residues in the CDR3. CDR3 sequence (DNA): TGCAGTGCTAGTCGGCAGCTCTCTGGAAACACCATATATTTT. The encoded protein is CSASRQLSGNTIYF.